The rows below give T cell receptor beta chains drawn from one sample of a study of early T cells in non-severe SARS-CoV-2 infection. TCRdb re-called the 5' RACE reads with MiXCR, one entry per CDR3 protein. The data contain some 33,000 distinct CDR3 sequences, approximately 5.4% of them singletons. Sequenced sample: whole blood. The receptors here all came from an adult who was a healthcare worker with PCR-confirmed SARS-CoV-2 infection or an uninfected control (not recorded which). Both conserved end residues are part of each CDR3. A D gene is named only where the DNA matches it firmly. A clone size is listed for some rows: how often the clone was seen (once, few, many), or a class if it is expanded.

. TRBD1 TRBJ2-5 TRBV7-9 TGTGCCAGCAGCTTAGCCAGGGGGCGTGCAGAGACCCAGTACTTC CASSLARGRAETQYF
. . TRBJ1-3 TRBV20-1 TGCAGTGTACCGGTACCCTCTGGAAACACCATATATTTT CSVPVPSGNTIYF
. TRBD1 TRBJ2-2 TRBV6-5 TGTGCCAGCAGGTCCGGGACAGGGACCGGGGAGCTGTTTTTT CASRSGTGTGELFF
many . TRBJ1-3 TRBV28 TGTGCCAGCAGTTTCCTCTACAGGAACTCTGGAAACACCATATATTTT CASSFLYRNSGNTIYF
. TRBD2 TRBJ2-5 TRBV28 TGTGCCAGCAGTTTTCCGCGGGTTAGCGGGGGCCTGGAGACCCAGTACTTC CASSFPRVSGGLETQYF
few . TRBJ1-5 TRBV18 TGTGCCAGCTCACCAGAGAATCAGCCCCAGCATTTT CASSPENQPQHF
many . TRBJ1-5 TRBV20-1 TGCAGTGCTAGAGGTCGTGGGGAGATTCGCAATCAGCCCCAGCATTTT CSARGRGEIRNQPQHF
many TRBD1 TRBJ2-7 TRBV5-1 TGCGCCAGCAGCTCCGGACAGGGCTACGAGCAGTACTTC CASSSGQGYEQYF
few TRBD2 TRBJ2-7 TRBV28 TGTGCCAGCTCCCTAACTGGACTAGCGGGTGACGAGCAGTACTTC CASSLTGLAGDEQYF
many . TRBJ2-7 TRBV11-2 TGTGCCAGCAGCTTAGAGGCCCACGAGCAGTACTTC CASSLEAHEQYF
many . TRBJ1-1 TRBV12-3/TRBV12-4 TGTGCCAGCAGTTTGTGGGGGACTGAAGCTTTCTTT CASSLWGTEAFF
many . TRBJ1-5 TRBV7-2 TGTGCCAGCAGCCTTAAAGGCGTCGGCAATCAGCCCCAGCATTTT CASSLKGVGNQPQHF
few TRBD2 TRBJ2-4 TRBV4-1 TGCGCCAGCAGCCAAGATCCGGGGGGTGCCAAAAACATTCAGTACTTC CASSQDPGGAKNIQYF
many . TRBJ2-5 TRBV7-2 TGTGCCAGCAGCTTAGAAAGGGAGACCCAGTACTTC CASSLERETQYF
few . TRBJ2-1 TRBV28 TGTGCCAGCAGTTTATCGGGCAACGCAGCGCAGTTCTTC CASSLSGNAAQFF
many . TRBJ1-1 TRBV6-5 TGTGCCAGCAGTCGCATTTTCTCTGGGGGGAACACTGAAGCTTTCTTT CASSRIFSGGNTEAFF
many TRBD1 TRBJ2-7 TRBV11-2 TGTGCCAGCAGCCCCCTCCGGGACAGCTACGAGCAGTACTTC CASSPLRDSYEQYF
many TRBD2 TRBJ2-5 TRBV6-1 TGTGCCAGCAGTGAACCGCCGTGGGGAGGGCAAGAGACCCAGTACTTC CASSEPPWGGQETQYF
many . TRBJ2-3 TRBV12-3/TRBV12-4 TGTGCCAGCAGTCCCCAAGGGTTAGATACGCAGTATTTT CASSPQGLDTQYF
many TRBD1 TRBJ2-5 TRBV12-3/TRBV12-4 TGTGCCAGCAGCCTAGCCCGGACAGGGGGCGAGGAGACCCAGTACTTC CASSLARTGGEETQYF
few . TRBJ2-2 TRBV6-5 TGTGCCAGCAGTTACTCGATGGGGGCGAACACCGGGGAGCTGTTTTTT CASSYSMGANTGELFF
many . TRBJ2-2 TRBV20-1 TGCAGTGCTAGAGACGCGGTGCGGGGGAACACCGGGGAGCTGTTTTTT CSARDAVRGNTGELFF
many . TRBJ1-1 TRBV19 TGTGCCAGTAGTTCTTTTAGGGGTAACACTGAAGCTTTCTTT CASSSFRGNTEAFF
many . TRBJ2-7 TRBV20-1 TGCAGTGCTTACTATAGCTCCTACGAGCAGTACTTC CSAYYSSYEQYF
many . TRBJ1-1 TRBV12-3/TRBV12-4 TGTGCCAGCAGCCCAGGTGGGAGCACTGAAGCTTTCTTT CASSPGGSTEAFF
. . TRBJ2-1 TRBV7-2 TGTGCCAGCAGCTTAGTGGAGTGGGGCAGGAATGAGCAGTTCTTC CASSLVEWGRNEQFF
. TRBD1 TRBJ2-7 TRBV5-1 TGCGCCAGCAGCTTGGAGACAGGGATGGTTGGAAGCTACGAGCAGTACTTC CASSLETGMVGSYEQYF
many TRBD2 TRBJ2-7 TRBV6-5 TGTGCCAGCAGACGCTCCACTAGCGGGGGGTCCGCCTACGAGCAGTACTTC CASRRSTSGGSAYEQYF
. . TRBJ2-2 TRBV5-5 TGTGCCAGCAGCTGGACAGTGCCTTTCGGGGAGCTGTTTTTT CASSWTVPFGELFF
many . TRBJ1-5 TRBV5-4 TGTGCCAGCAGCTCCTGGGAGGATCGGGGCAATCAGCCCCAGCATTTT CASSSWEDRGNQPQHF
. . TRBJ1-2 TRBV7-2 TGTGCCAGCAGCTTAGTTCCTACTGGGGACTATGGCTACACCTTC CASSLVPTGDYGYTF
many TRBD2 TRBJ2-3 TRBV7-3 TGTGCCAGCAGCTTAACGGGGGGGAGCACAGATACGCAGTATTTT CASSLTGGSTDTQYF
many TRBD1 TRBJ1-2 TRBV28 TGTGCCAGCACCGGGACAGGGGGCTACACCTTC CASTGTGGYTF
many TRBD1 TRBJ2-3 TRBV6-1 TGTGCCAGCAGCGGTCGGACGCCGGGACAGCCCTTGATTAGGCAGTATTTT CASSGRTPGQPLIRQYF
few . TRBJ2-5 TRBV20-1 TGCAGTGCTAGAGGAGGAATGGCGGTCCAGGAGACCCAGTACTTC CSARGGMAVQETQYF
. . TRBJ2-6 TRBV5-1 TGCGCCAGCAGCTTGGATCCTTCTGGGGCCAACGTCCTGACTTTC CASSLDPSGANVLTF
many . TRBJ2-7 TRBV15 TGTGCCACCAGCAGACAAGGGGGCGAGCAGTACTTC CATSRQGGEQYF
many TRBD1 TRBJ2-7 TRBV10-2 TGCGCCAGCAGATCCACCGGGACAGGCACCTACGAGCAGTACTTC CASRSTGTGTYEQYF
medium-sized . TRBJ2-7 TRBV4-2 TGTGCCAGCAGCCAAGAAGAGCGACTTTCTTACGAGCAGTACTTC CASSQEERLSYEQYF